This TCR beta chain came from a study of Ad26.COV2.S vaccination and SARS-CoV-2 variants. Germline assignment: CDR1 SGHRS and CDR2 YFSETQ. The trim removed 4 bases at V and 8 bases at J, leaving 10 bases unmatched. The CDR3 sequence is 14 residues long. Stated treatment: around 19 received Ad26.COV2.S at low or high dose, single or two shots; roughly five received placebo; per-sample allocation not given. The investigators took samples on day 63 after the first vaccine or placebo injection. The method was immunoSEQ multiplex PCR; TCRdb's version includes in-frame clones alone and lacks a portion of them. The table shows about 450,000 clones, with approximately 89% occurring only once.

The chain has TRBV5-1 and TRBJ2-3; 7 nucleotides align to TRBD1. This clonotype was sampled from a person between 18 and 60 years old who received the Ad26.COV2.S COVID-19 vaccine or a placebo. Material: peripheral blood, obtained in a trial of Ad26.COV2.S vaccine versus placebo. The CDR3 is CASSQDRGRITQYF. CDR3 nucleotides: TGCGCCAGCAGCCAAGATAGGGGGCGAATTACGCAGTATTTT.